These 3 T cell receptor beta chains originate from one sample sequenced in a study of blood T cell repertoires in COVID-19. Repertoires were generated with immunoSEQ multiplex PCR, while TCRdb's copy carries only in-frame clones and drops some. The sample lists about 79,000 clones, 85% to 90% occurring once. The sample comprised peripheral blood. The receptor set was obtained from a man in his sixties or seventies with active or convalescent COVID-19.

This chain uses TRBV19 with TRBJ1-1; possibly TRBD1 for D (6 bases). Deletions cut 3 bases from V and 5 bases from J, with 13 bases between. CDR1 LNHDA and CDR2 SQIVND come from the germline V gene (reference sequence). This CDR3 region has 14 residues. The CDR3 coding sequence is TGTGCCAGTAGTATCTCCAGGGGAGGGACTGAAGCTTTCTTT. This codes for CASSISRGGTEAFF.

The gene calls are TRBV4-3 and TRBJ2-7; 12 bases match TRBD2. Germline-derived CDR1 and CDR2 are LGHNA and YSLEER. CDR3 length equals 17 residues. V gave up 1 base and J gave up 6 bases; unmatched junction bases: 10. The CDR3 region has the DNA TGCGCCAGCAGCCAAGTTGTGACTAGCGGGAGCCCCCTCGAGCAGTACTTC. Its protein is CASSQVVTSGSPLEQYF.

This clone was observed a handful of times. The chain combines TRBV5-1 with TRBJ2-3, with TRBD1 matching over 8 bases. The CDR3 runs 15 residues. Germline V gene data show CDR1 as SGHRS and CDR2 as YFSETQ. The ends lost 5 bases at V and 2 bases at J; junction bases unmatched: 7. CDR3 loop: CASSSGTGYTDTQYF. The CDR3 DNA sequence: TGCGCCAGCAGTTCCGGGACAGGATACACAGATACGCAGTATTTT.